These 32 T cell receptor beta chains originate from one sample sequenced in a study of blood T cell repertoires in COVID-19. Using immunoSEQ multiplex PCR, the repertoire was profiled, and TCRdb retains in-frame clones only, with some absent. The data show about 39,000 clones, over 85% seen once. The material sequenced was peripheral blood. Every receptor here comes from a human donor with active COVID-19. The donor label of this sample is uncertain.

V gene TRBV11-2 combines with J gene TRBJ2-4; the D is unclear. Germline V gene lookup returns CDR1 SGHAT and CDR2 FQNNGV. This CDR3 spans 13 amino acids. Trimming left V 5 bases short and J 1 base short, with 6 bases between. This chain's CDR3 is CASSPGAKNIQYF. The CDR3 DNA follows: TGTGCCAGCAGCCCCGGGGCCAAAAACATTCAGTACTTC.

The CDR3: CASSYSNRQQETQYF. The CDR3 DNA is TGTGCCAGCAGTTACTCTAACAGACAACAAGAGACCCAGTACTTC. This rearrangement joins TRBV6-5 to TRBJ2-5; D call uncertain. From germline, CDR1 is MNHEY and CDR2 SVGAGI. The CDR3 is 15 residues long. With 0 bases removed from V and 2 bases from J, the gap between germline ends came to 10 bases.

J is TRBJ2-2 and V is TRBV27; D gene uncertain. The CDR3 covers 15 residues. Germline V gene sequence: CDR1 MNHEY, CDR2 SMNVEV (reference sequence). V was pared by 2 bases and J by 5 bases, with 12 bases between. CDR3 amino acids: CASSLIGIGTGELFF. CDR3 in DNA: TGTGCCAGCAGTTTAATTGGCATCGGGACCGGGGAGCTGTTTTTT.

The CDR3 sequence is CASSLSSYEAFF. In nucleotides, the CDR3 is TGTGCCAGCAGCTTATCGAGTTATGAAGCTTTCTTT. The chain carries TRBV7-2 and TRBJ1-1; D uncertain. The V gene lost 2 bases and the J gene lost 7 bases, with 8 bases spanning the gap. This CDR3 is 12 amino acids long. The germline V gene encodes CDR1 SGHTA and CDR2 FQGNSA.

The V and J genes are TRBV4-1 and TRBJ2-7; D may be TRBD2 (6 bases). Germline CDR1 and CDR2: MGHRA and YSYEKL. This CDR3 has 19 amino acids. Trimming shortened V by 3 bases and J by 7 bases, and 31 bases separated the two germline ends. This CDR3 reads CASSQGVGAAGTAQGEQYF. The CDR3 DNA is TGCGCCAGCAGCCAGGGAGTGGGAGCCGCGGGGACCGCCCAAGGGGAGCAGTACTTC.

The chain has TRBV6-4 and TRBJ2-5, with 9 positions matching TRBD1. V lost 6 bases to trimming and J lost 1 base; unmatched junction nucleotides: 12. Germline V lookup: CDR1 MRHNA, CDR2 SNTAGT. This CDR3 spans 17 amino acids. This CDR3 is CASRTPGDRVFQETQYF. The CDR3 region has the DNA TGTGCCAGCAGAACACCCGGGGACAGGGTGTTCCAAGAGACCCAGTACTTC.

The CDR3 nucleotides are TGCGCCAGCAGCTCGACAGGGGACGAGCAGTACTTC. Amino acid sequence: CASSSTGDEQYF. The gene calls are TRBV5-1 and TRBJ2-7; 8 nucleotides line up with TRBD1. Trimming at V came to 3 bases and at J to 5 bases, leaving 1 base not matched to a gene. The CDR3 spans 12 residues. Germline assignment: CDR1 SGHRS and CDR2 YFSETQ.

The J gene is TRBJ1-6, the V gene TRBV15, with no clear D. Deletions cut 5 bases from V and 4 bases from J, with 6 bases between. The CDR3 extends over 13 amino acids. Germline V gene sequence: CDR1 LNHNV, CDR2 YYDKDF (reference sequence). CDR3 nucleotide sequence: TGTGCCACCAGCCCAGATTATAATTCACCCCTCCACTTT. Its translation is CATSPDYNSPLHF.

This chain links TRBV7-9 with TRBJ2-5; D unresolved. Germline V gene lookup returns CDR1 SEHNR and CDR2 FQNEAQ (reference sequence). The CDR3 covers 11 residues. The germline V and J ends were trimmed by 5 bases and 2 bases, with 3 bases remaining between them. The CDR3 bases are TGTGCCAGCAGCCTACAAGAGACCCAGTACTTC. Its translation is CASSLQETQYF.

This clone was seen once. The chain employs TRBV5-4 and TRBJ1-1; no reliable D call. The CDR3 spans 12 residues. Trimming took 5 bases from V and 10 from J, leaving 15 bases between them. CDR1 and CDR2 from the germline V gene are SGHNT and YYREEE (reference sequence). Here the CDR3 DNA reads TGTGCCAGCAGTCGACCAGGTTCTGTAGCTTTCTTT. Its translation is CASSRPGSVAFF.

V usage is TRBV2 and J usage is TRBJ1-6; 7 bases fit TRBD1. CDR1 SNHLY and CDR2 FYNNEI come from the germline V gene. This CDR3 has 15 residues. V lost 8 bases, J lost 6 bases, and 10 bases stayed unmatched. CDR3 in DNA: TGTGCCAGCTGCGCCGTGACAGGGAGTAATTCACCCCTCCACTTT. The encoded protein is CASCAVTGSNSPLHF.

This chain joins TRBV7-9 and TRBJ2-7; 10 nucleotides agree with TRBD1. V lost 1 base and J lost 4; bases outside the gene matches: 7. The germline gives CDR1 SEHNR, CDR2 FQNEAQ (reference sequence). The CDR3 sequence is 16 residues long. CDR3 amino acids: CASSLVYGTGVYEQYF. The CDR3 coding sequence is TGTGCCAGCAGCTTAGTATACGGGACAGGGGTTTACGAGCAGTACTTC.

The chain uses TRBV6-5 and TRBJ2-3; TRBD1 matches at 7 bases. This CDR3 spans 15 amino acids. Unmatched junction bases numbered 9, after V lost 7 bases and J lost 2 bases. Germline V gene lookup returns CDR1 MNHEY and CDR2 SVGAGI. The CDR3 sequence: CASTSDRASTDTQYF. CDR3 bases: TGTGCCAGCACTTCAGACAGGGCTTCCACAGATACGCAGTATTTT.

This clone was detected only once. The chain has TRBV4-1 and TRBJ2-5, with TRBD1 matching over 7 bases. The germline CDR1 and CDR2 sequences are MGHRA and YSYEKL. CDR3 length equals 16 residues. J lost 8 bases, V lost 4 bases, and 16 bases had no gene match. In DNA, the CDR3 is TGCGCCAGCAGCCTAAACCGGGACAGCGAATATAGAACCCAGTACTTC. It yields the protein CASSLNRDSEYRTQYF.

The chain links TRBV3-1 (or the pseudogene TRBV3-2) to TRBJ1-2; D unresolved. Trimming cost V 1 base and J 8 bases, with 8 bases left between them. The germline V gene has CDR1 LGHDT and CDR2 YNNKEL (reference sequence). The CDR3 is made up of 12 amino acids. The CDR3 reads CASSQGVGGYTF. The DNA for the CDR3 is TGTGCCAGCAGCCAAGGGGTCGGGGGCTACACCTTC.

The chain links TRBV2 to TRBJ2-3; D unclear. The CDR3 is 12 amino acids. In germline, CDR1 is SNHLY, CDR2 FYNNEI. V was shortened by 6 bases and J by 2 bases, with 6 bases between the two germline ends. CDR3 protein: CASSLYTDTQYF. The CDR3 nucleotides are TGTGCCAGCAGCCTCTACACAGATACGCAGTATTTT.

This clone has only a few counts. The chain is built from TRBV6-6 and TRBJ1-2, with D unresolved. This CDR3 comprises 14 residues. Germline loops: CDR1 MNHNY, CDR2 SVGAGI (reference sequence). Trimming removed 4 bases from V and 4 bases from J, with 13 bases in between. This CDR3 is CASSLGSLAYGYTF. CDR3 DNA: TGTGCCAGCAGTTTGGGGAGCTTGGCCTATGGCTACACCTTC.

For the CDR3, the DNA is TGTGCCAGCAGCTTGGCGGGAGTGGGGGAAAAACTGTTTTTT. Protein sequence: CASSLAGVGEKLFF. The rearrangement uses TRBV5-6 and TRBJ1-4; D is undetermined. CDR3 length: 14 amino acids. Germline V gene lookup returns CDR1 SGHDT and CDR2 YYEEEE. With 0 bases removed from V and 8 bases from J, the gap between germline ends came to 11 bases.

The chain joins TRBV7-2 to TRBJ2-7, with D perhaps matching TRBD1 (6 bases). This CDR3 spans 14 amino acids. V was cut by 3 bases and J by 3 bases, with 12 bases left in between. CDR1 is SGHTA, CDR2 FQGNSA, per germline. The CDR3 DNA is TGTGCCAGCAGCTTCACCAGGGGAGACTACGAGCAGTACTTC. Protein sequence: CASSFTRGDYEQYF.

V and J are TRBV6-5 and TRBJ1-2, with a possible D match to TRBD1 (6 bases). The ends were cut back, 6 bases at V and 6 bases at J, with 14 bases in the middle. The germline gives CDR1 MNHEY, CDR2 SVGAGI. The CDR3 sequence is 13 residues long. As DNA, the CDR3 is TGTGCCAGCAGGGTCGACAGGCTCCATGGCTACACCTTC. It codes for CASRVDRLHGYTF.

The chain recombines TRBV28 with TRBJ1-2; D is uncertain. Germline V gene data show CDR1 as MDHEN and CDR2 as SYDVKM. The CDR3 totals 12 residues. V lost 2 bases and J lost 7, with 8 bases in between. CDR3 loop: CASSLVLSGYTF. DNA of the CDR3: TGTGCCAGCAGTTTAGTCCTGAGTGGCTACACCTTC.

The chain is built from TRBV24-1 and TRBJ1-2, with D perhaps TRBD1 (6 bases). Trimming cost V 4 bases and J 4 bases, with 9 bases left between them. The CDR3 has 13 residues. Germline CDR1 and CDR2: KGHDR and SFDVKD. The chain's CDR3 is CATSDSDSYGYTF. CDR3 bases: TGTGCCACCAGTGACTCGGACAGCTATGGCTACACCTTC.

The chain combines TRBV5-1 with TRBJ2-3; the D gene is possibly TRBD2 (6 bases). Trimming shortened V by 4 bases and J by 1 base, and 13 bases separated the two germline ends. Germline V gene sequence: CDR1 SGHRS, CDR2 YFSETQ. The CDR3 is 15 amino acids. In DNA form, the CDR3 reads TGCGCCAGCAGCGCCTCTCAGCGGGGCACAGATACGCAGTATTTT. Amino acids: CASSASQRGTDTQYF.

V usage is TRBV7-2 and J usage is TRBJ1-3, with 9 nucleotides matching TRBD1. Germline CDR1 is SGHTA and CDR2 is FQGNSA. The CDR3 is made up of 16 amino acids. J gave up 4 bases and V 3 bases, and 7 bases lay outside the gene matches. The DNA for the CDR3 is TGTGCCAGCAGCTTGGGACAGGGAAGACCAGGAAACACCATATATTTT. This translates into CASSLGQGRPGNTIYF.

The chain has TRBV2 and TRBJ2-4; D uncertain. V shed 6 bases and J shed 2 bases, with 14 bases lying between them. The CDR3 has 15 amino acids. CDR1 is SNHLY, CDR2 FYNNEI, per germline. CDR3: CASRALVISKNIQYF. In DNA form, the CDR3 reads TGTGCCAGCAGGGCCCTAGTGATCTCCAAAAACATTCAGTACTTC. Filled out from reference TRBV2 and TRBJ2-4, the complete variable domain reads EPEVTQTPSHQVTQMGQEVILRCVPISNHLYFYWYRQILGQKVEFLVSFYNNEISEKSEIFDDQFSVERPDGSNFTLKIRSTKLEDSAMYFCASRALVISKNIQYFGAGTRLSVL.

This sequence joins TRBV5-5 and TRBJ1-1; D unresolved. Trimming removed 2 bases from V and 3 bases from J, with 11 bases in between. CDR1 and CDR2 (germline): SGHKS, YYEKEE (reference sequence). The CDR3 consists of 14 residues. The CDR3 bases are TGTGCCAGCAGCTTTCCGCACGAGGACACTGAAGCTTTCTTT. Translated: CASSFPHEDTEAFF.

CDR3 sequence reads: CASSFASGGVTDTQYF. CDR3 DNA sequence: TGTGCCAGCAGCTTCGCTAGCGGGGGGGTCACAGATACGCAGTATTTT. The genes are TRBV11-3 and TRBJ2-3, with 12 nucleotides matching TRBD2. The trim removed 3 bases at V and 2 bases at J, leaving 3 bases unmatched. The CDR3 extends over 16 amino acids. Germline CDR1 is SGHNT and CDR2 is YENEEA. Full variable domain (outside the CDR3, taken from reference TRBV11-3 and TRBJ2-3): EAGVVQSPRYKIIEKKQPVAFWCNPISGHNTLYWYLQNLGQGPELLIRYENEEAVDDSQLPKDRFSAERLKGVDSTLKIQPAELGDSAVYLCASSFASGGVTDTQYFGPGTRLTVL.

The J gene is TRBJ1-1, the V gene TRBV7-9; D is unclear. V dropped 1 base and J dropped 5 bases, with 14 bases sitting between them. In germline, CDR1 is SEHNR, CDR2 FQNEAQ (reference sequence). CDR3 length: 15 residues. The CDR3 loop reads CASSLGGIHVTEAFF. In nucleotides, the CDR3 is TGTGCCAGCAGCTTAGGAGGGATCCATGTTACTGAAGCTTTCTTT.

Written as DNA, the CDR3 is TGCAGCGCCGGGGACAGTAATTCACCCCTCCACTTT. This codes for CSAGDSNSPLHF. The chain employs TRBV29-1 and TRBJ1-6; 7 positions agree with TRBD1. The CDR3 extends over 12 amino acids. The germline CDR1 and CDR2 sequences are SQVTM and ANQGSEA. The trim removed 7 bases at V and 6 bases at J, leaving 3 bases unmatched. The full variable domain, rest sourced from reference TRBV29-1 and TRBJ1-6, is SAVISQKPSRDICQRGTSLTIQCQVDSQVTMMFWYRQQPGQSLTLIATANQGSEATYESGFVIDKFPISRPNLTFSTLTVSNMSPEDSSIYLCSAGDSNSPLHFGNGTRLTVT.

The chain joins TRBV29-1 to TRBJ1-2; D possibly corresponds to TRBD1 (5 bases). V lost 6 bases to trimming and J lost 6 bases, with 23 bases between them. Looked up from germline, CDR1 is SQVTM and CDR2 is ANQGSEA. This CDR3 is 15 amino acids long. CDR3 residues: CSVPDWGGNPDGYTF. DNA for the CDR3: TGCAGCGTCCCCGATTGGGGGGGGAACCCAGATGGCTACACCTTC.

The CDR3 DNA reads TGTGCCAGCAGTTACTCGGGGGGGACTGGAAACACCATATATTTT. This codes for CASSYSGGTGNTIYF. J is TRBJ1-3 and V is TRBV6-5; possibly TRBD1 for D (5 bases). Germline V gives CDR1 MNHEY, CDR2 SVGAGI. This CDR3 region has 15 residues. V lost 0 bases and J 2 bases, leaving 8 bases between the germline ends.

This rearrangement joins TRBV9 to TRBJ2-7, with 9 bases fitting TRBD1. Germline CDR1 and CDR2: SGDLS and YYNGEE. The CDR3 runs 14 residues. J gave up 4 bases and V 3 bases, and 5 bases lay outside the gene matches. The CDR3 is CASSGRDRVYEQYF. CDR3 coding DNA: TGTGCCAGCAGCGGCCGGGACAGGGTTTACGAGCAGTACTTC.